This T cell receptor beta chain emerged from a study of blood T cell repertoires in COVID-19. Study-level background: Samples taken during acute and convalescent COVID-19 were collected in the United States, Italy and Spain. T cells, B-cell-depleted T cells, or PBMCs provided the cDNA or gDNA that served as material.

In the original analysis: For nucleated cells, counts were estimated from reference gene primer amplification. The repertoire was sequenced with immunoSEQ multiplex PCR; TCRdb's copy has only in-frame clones and lacks some. V and J calls and clone size are copied from that table; D and trimming were computed from the DNA. The sample contains approximately 31,000 clones, roughly nine tenths of which appear only once. Per germline, CDR1 LNHDA and CDR2 SQIVND (reference sequence). The CDR3 length is 13 residues. V lost 3 bases and J lost 3, with 8 bases in between. The sequence derives from a human donor in a cohort sampled during active COVID-19. The specimen was peripheral blood. The V and J genes are TRBV19 and TRBJ1-2; the D gene is possibly TRBD1 (6 bases). The CDR3 sequence: CASSITGYYGYTF. The CDR3 region has the DNA TGTGCCAGTAGTATTACAGGGTACTATGGCTACACCTTC.